This passage covers 2 T cell receptor beta chains from one sample sequenced in a study of control samples from healthy donors and cancer patients. Using immunoSEQ multiplex PCR, the repertoire was profiled, and TCRdb retains in-frame clones only, with some absent. Listed are fewer than 250,000 clones; around 2% falls within the top ten. The sequencing sample was made of blood. These receptors all stem from a woman in her 30s in good health.

The chain is built from TRBV4-3 and TRBJ2-3; a possible D gene is TRBD2 (6 bases). Trimming cost V 2 bases and J 6 bases, with 12 bases left between them. This CDR3 is 14 amino acids long. Germline V gene sequence: CDR1 LGHNA, CDR2 YSLEER. CDR3 DNA sequence: TGCGCCAGCAGCCAAAGGACTACCGCGGATACGCAGTATTTT. Protein product: CASSQRTTADTQYF.

The chain is built from TRBV6-1 and TRBJ2-7, with 7 bases aligning to TRBD2. Germline CDR1 and CDR2: MNHNS and SASEGT. The junction had 6 bases not matched to a gene; V was cut back by 2 bases and J by 2 bases. The CDR3 has 15 amino acids. The CDR3 loop is CASSETAGETYEQYF. The CDR3, as DNA: TGTGCCAGCAGTGAAACGGCGGGGGAGACCTACGAGCAGTACTTC.